What follows describes a single TCR beta chain. This clone has ten or more counts. Its antigen remains unidentified. No base quality information exists; no much larger clone differs at one position. Other DNA sequences of this sample code for an identical CDR3. The data belong to a study of blood T cell repertoires in COVID-19 (TCRdb year 2020). Notes on the research overall: Samples from collaborators originated in the United States, Italy and Spain and spanned both the acute and convalescent phases of COVID-19. The prospective study material was composed of cDNA or gDNA derived from T cells, B-cell-depleted T cells, or PBMCs. The dataset comprised deeply sampled blood TCRbeta repertoires from subjects exposed to, actively infected with, or recovered from COVID-19. A freely available public database, intended as a resource for researchers studying the immune response to SARS-CoV-2, is where the repertoires were released. The samples were drawn from the first 160 participants of the ongoing ImmuneRACE study and from some 1,300 subjects provided by 6 global collaborators. Nearly every sample came with metadata listing a de-identified subject ID, COVID-19 status, age in years and sex. HLA class I and class II types, where available, came from metadata supplied by the sample provider rather than from assay-based typing.

In the germline V gene, CDR1 corresponds to SNHLY and CDR2 to FYNNEI. The CDR3 runs 13 residues from the cysteine to the phenylalanine. Just the 39-base CDR3 DNA is kept, in frame starting at base 1. Trimming removed 2 bases from V and 4 bases from J, leaving 8 bases between the germline ends. General study outcomes and caveats: The quantity of clinical and demographic metadata differed by source and by participant and was supplied without curation.

Collaborating institutions collected whole blood in K2EDTA tubes following their own protocols. For TCRbeta analysis, collaborators shipped samples as frozen whole blood, isolated PBMCs, or DNA extracted from either of those sample types. TCRbeta CDR3 regions were amplified from genomic DNA using the immunoSEQ Assay, a bias-controlled multiplex PCR. The authors' analysis ran thus. Within the assay, amplification of reference gene primers was used to estimate how many nucleated cells each sample contained. To quantify the absolute abundance of each unique TCRbeta CDR3 rearrangement, sequence reads were collapsed and filtered. Productive Simpson clonality was computed per sample as the square root of Simpson's diversity index over productive rearrangements. TCRdb limited this immuneACCESS table to in-frame rearrangements with V and J called. A share of clones is missing; checked studies link under half to unresolved V genes, and the rest is unexplained. The DNA was the basis for D and trimming; V, J and clone size are from that table. Present in this sample are approximately 150,000 clones, around 85% of which were seen just once. The ten largest make up about a sixth of the sample.

The rearranged chain carries TRBV2 and TRBJ1-1; D gene: possibly TRBD1, on 5 matching bases. The clonotype was recovered from an elderly woman with acute or convalescent COVID-19. Sequenced material: peripheral blood. CDR3 protein: CASSELQGTEAFF. The DNA reads as follows: TGTGCCAGCAGTGAACTGCAGGGCACTGAAGCTTTCTTT. Beyond the CDR3, the reference TRBV2 and TRBJ1-1 genes provide the residues; the full variable domain reads: EPEVTQTPSHQVTQMGQEVILRCVPISNHLYFYWYRQILGQKVEFLVSFYNNEISEKSEIFDDQFSVERPDGSNFTLKIRSTKLEDSAMYFCASSELQGTEAFFGQGTRLTVV.